The 21 T cell receptor beta chains below all came from one sample that was sequenced in a study of cytomegalovirus exposure and HLA in healthy donors. Repertoires were generated with immunoSEQ multiplex PCR, while TCRdb's copy carries only in-frame clones and drops some. This sample has 60,000 to 70,000 clones; 85% to 95% occur once, and the top ten carry roughly 5%. Material: PBMCs. These receptors were taken from a man aged 18 to 30 in good health and CMV-seropositive.

J is TRBJ2-1 and V is TRBV6-1, with D perhaps TRBD2 (6 bases). Trimming took off 8 bases at V and 0 bases at J, with 11 bases between the two ends. This CDR3 is 14 amino acids long. Germline loops: CDR1 MNHNS, CDR2 SASEGT. The CDR3 spells CASGAGSSYNEQFF. DNA for the CDR3: TGTGCCAGCGGGGCGGGGAGCTCCTACAATGAGCAGTTCTTC.

The rearrangement joins TRBV11-1 to TRBJ1-4; D is uncertain. Trimming cost V 2 bases and J 7 bases, with 11 bases left between them. The CDR3 loop spans 14 amino acids. Germline V gene sequence: CDR1 SGHAT, CDR2 FQDESV (reference sequence). CDR3 coding DNA: TGTGCCAGCAGCTTAAGGCCAGGTGGTGAAAAACTGTTTTTT. Protein product: CASSLRPGGEKLFF. Based on the CDR3 plus reference TRBV11-1 and TRBJ1-4, the full variable domain is EAEVAQSPRYKITEKSQAVAFWCDPISGHATLYWYRQILGQGPELLVQFQDESVVDDSQLPKDRFSAERLKGVDSTLKIQPAELGDSAMYLCASSLRPGGEKLFFGSGTQLSVL.

Only one count was recorded for this clone. The rearrangement uses TRBV19 and TRBJ2-7; 7 bases line up with TRBD2. This CDR3 comprises 14 residues. CDR1 is LNHDA, CDR2 SQIVND, per germline (reference sequence). The V and J ends lost 7 bases and 5 bases, in that order; junction bases with no gene match: 11. The CDR3 reads CASTRQWGGDEQYF. CDR3 sequence (DNA): TGTGCCAGTACCAGACAATGGGGGGGTGACGAGCAGTACTTC.

CDR3 residues: CASSYTYSYEQYF. The CDR3 DNA is TGCGCCAGCAGCTATACATACTCCTACGAGCAGTACTTC. J is TRBJ2-7 and V is TRBV5-1; D ambiguous. This CDR3 contains 13 residues. CDR1 and CDR2 (germline): SGHRS, YFSETQ. Trimming pared 3 bases from V and 0 bases from J, leaving 7 bases between. Together with reference TRBV5-1 and TRBJ2-7, the CDR3 gives the full variable domain: KAGVTQTPRYLIKTRGQQVTLSCSPISGHRSVSWYQQTPGQGLQFLFEYFSETQRNKGNFPGRFSGRQFSNSRSEMNVSTLELGDSALYLCASSYTYSYEQYFGPGTRLTVT.

V is TRBV10-1 and J is TRBJ2-1; D might be TRBD2 (5 bases). Trimming removed 0 bases from V and 0 bases from J, with 6 bases in between. This CDR3 comprises 15 residues. Germline values: CDR1 WNHNN, CDR2 SYGVQD (reference sequence). In DNA form, the CDR3 reads TGCGCCAGCAGTGAGTCGGGGAGCTCCTACAATGAGCAGTTCTTC. Amino acids: CASSESGSSYNEQFF.

The V gene is TRBV6-5, the J gene TRBJ1-2; D is ambiguous. This CDR3 is 13 amino acids long. Trimming cost V 2 bases and J 1 base, with 5 bases left between them. The germline V gene encodes CDR1 MNHEY and CDR2 SVGAGI. Here the CDR3 reads CASSYASNYGYTF. The DNA for the CDR3 is TGTGCCAGCAGTTACGCCAGTAACTATGGCTACACCTTC.

The chain is built from TRBV10-3 and TRBJ2-7; TRBD1 aligns across 7 bases. V shed 4 bases, J shed 6 bases, and the junction held 3 bases outside the gene matches. Germline V gene data show CDR1 as ENHRY and CDR2 as SYGVKD. The length of the CDR3 is 12 residues. For the CDR3, the DNA is TGTGCCATCAGTGTCGGGACAGCCGAGCAGTACTTC. It codes for CAISVGTAEQYF.

J is TRBJ2-5 and V is TRBV10-3; tentative D call: TRBD1 (6 bases). The CDR3 contains 12 residues. Germline V gives CDR1 ENHRY, CDR2 SYGVKD. The CDR3 region is CSGGQGSGTQYF. The CDR3 DNA reads TGTTCCGGCGGGCAGGGGTCAGGGACCCAGTACTTC.

V usage is TRBV13 and J usage is TRBJ2-7; 7 bases map to TRBD1. V dropped 2 bases and J dropped 5; count of bases not matched to a gene: 6. CDR1 and CDR2 from the germline V gene are PRHDT and FYEKMQ (reference sequence). The CDR3 is made up of 14 amino acids. The CDR3 spells CASSLWQGVDEQYF. The CDR3 bases are TGTGCCAGCAGCTTATGGCAGGGGGTAGACGAGCAGTACTTC.

The CDR3 DNA reads TGCAGCGTTGAAAACTCCCTGAGCACTGAAGCTTTCTTT. Its translation is CSVENSLSTEAFF. V usage is TRBV29-1 and J usage is TRBJ1-1; D not resolved. The CDR3 runs 13 residues. V was trimmed by 2 bases and J by 4 bases, leaving 11 bases between them. Germline V gives CDR1 SQVTM, CDR2 ANQGSEA.

The chain joins TRBV10-3 to TRBJ2-7; 8 nucleotides match TRBD2. This CDR3 spans 17 amino acids. Trimming took 4 bases from V and 1 from J; bases not matched to a gene: 12. Germline CDR1 and CDR2: ENHRY and SYGVKD. In DNA form, the CDR3 reads TGTGCCATCAGTGGTTACAACGGGAGGGCCTCATCCTACGAGCAGTACTTC. Amino acids: CAISGYNGRASSYEQYF.

The rearrangement joins TRBV7-3 to TRBJ2-7; D is unclear. The CDR3 runs to 13 residues. The V gene lost 5 bases and the J gene lost 5 bases, with 13 bases spanning the gap. CDR1 is SGHTA and CDR2 is FQGTGA in the germline V gene. The CDR3 bases are TGTGCCAGCAGCCAACCCCCAGATGACGAGCAGTACTTC. Amino acids: CASSQPPDDEQYF.

The chain employs TRBV5-4 and TRBJ2-7; 13 bases fit TRBD2. There are 15 residues in the CDR3. J lost 7 bases, V lost 4 bases, and 8 bases had no gene match. Germline CDR1 and CDR2: SGHNT and YYREEE (reference sequence). The CDR3 sequence: CASSRTSGRQGEQYF. CDR3 DNA: TGTGCCAGCAGCCGGACTAGCGGGAGACAGGGAGAGCAGTACTTC.

The rearrangement joins TRBV27 to TRBJ1-2; 10 nucleotides line up with TRBD1. CDR3 length: 17 residues. Per germline, CDR1 MNHEY and CDR2 SMNVEV (reference sequence). V gave up 0 bases and J gave up 5 bases; unmatched junction bases: 9. CDR3 sequence reads: CASSLSGQGPPRYGYTF. DNA for the CDR3: TGTGCCAGCAGTTTATCGGGACAGGGGCCCCCGCGTTATGGCTACACCTTC.

The genes are TRBV28 and TRBJ2-7; D is possibly TRBD2 (6 bases). In germline, CDR1 is MDHEN, CDR2 SYDVKM. The CDR3 has 14 residues. V lost 2 bases, J lost 3 bases, and 11 bases lay in between. The CDR3 bases are TGTGCCAGCAGTTTACAGCGGAGGGGCTACGAGCAGTACTTC. It encodes CASSLQRRGYEQYF.

In this sample, this clone turned up once. The V and J genes are TRBV25-1 and TRBJ2-1, with unresolved D. The CDR3 extends over 13 amino acids. Germline V CDR1 and CDR2: MGHDK, SYGVNS. Trimming removed 6 bases at V and 3 bases at J, with 9 bases between. The CDR3 nucleotides are TGTGCCAGCAGCCCGGTAAACTACAATGAGCAGTTCTTC. Protein product: CASSPVNYNEQFF.

The chain is built from TRBV5-6 and TRBJ2-5; no reliable D call. With 0 bases removed from V and 9 bases from J, the gap between germline ends came to 15 bases. The germline CDR1 and CDR2 sequences are SGHDT and YYEEEE. CDR3 length: 14 amino acids. CDR3 sequence: CASSLAATFQAQYF. Here the CDR3 DNA reads TGTGCCAGCAGCTTGGCCGCAACCTTTCAGGCCCAGTACTTC.

This chain joins TRBV28 and TRBJ2-7; D is uncertain. The V and J ends lost 3 bases and 3 bases respectively, with 12 bases between them. This CDR3 has 14 residues. Germline CDR1 MDHEN, CDR2 SYDVKM. CDR3 sequence (DNA): TGTGCCAGCAGTTTTATGGGCCCTATCTACGAGCAGTACTTC. It specifies CASSFMGPIYEQYF.

V and J are TRBV27 and TRBJ2-1; a possible D gene is TRBD1 (6 bases). Germline CDR1 and CDR2: MNHEY and SMNVEV (reference sequence). This CDR3 has 16 residues. Trimming took 6 bases from V and 7 from J, leaving 22 bases between them. This CDR3 is CASRIETQGIWNEQFF. The DNA for the CDR3 is TGTGCCAGCAGGATAGAGACACAGGGAATTTGGAATGAGCAGTTCTTC.

The chain links TRBV28 to TRBJ1-2; possibly TRBD1 for D (5 bases). V shed 8 bases and J shed 7 bases, with 14 bases lying between them. The CDR3 spans 12 residues. Per germline, CDR1 MDHEN and CDR2 SYDVKM. CDR3 in amino acids: CASDRLQGGYTF. The DNA for the CDR3 is TGTGCCAGCGATCGACTCCAGGGTGGCTACACCTTC.

The gene calls are TRBV7-3 and TRBJ2-3; 12 nucleotides line up with TRBD2. The CDR3 runs 15 residues. Per germline, CDR1 SGHTA and CDR2 FQGTGA. V gave up 6 bases and J gave up 3 bases; unmatched junction bases: 4. The CDR3 nucleotides read TGTGCCAGCAGTTTTACTAGCGGGAGGACAGATACGCAGTATTTT. This codes for CASSFTSGRTDTQYF.